Here is one T cell receptor beta chain with its context. The data derive from a study of T cells in Graves' hyperthyroidism and ophthalmopathy. RNA transcripts served as the template for amplifying TCR beta CDR3 regions. The HTBI set primed first-round TCR CDR3 RT-PCR. From the multiplex PCR reads, TCRdb called clonotypes with MiXCR, one entry per CDR3 protein. The table lists more than 300,000 distinct CDR3 sequences, around 13% of them singletons, with roughly 9.6% in the top ten. The CDR3 is 18 residues long. The V gene end was trimmed by 2 bases and the J gene end by 8 bases; junction bases not matched to a gene: 11. Germline assignment: CDR1 MGHRA and CDR2 YSYEKL.

This sequence joins TRBV4-1 and TRBJ2-1, with 14 bases aligning to TRBD2. This receptor was taken from an older woman with Graves' hyperthyroidism. Sequencing used blood. This CDR3 is CASSQYVGTSGRGDEQFF. The CDR3 DNA reads as TGCGCCAGCAGCCAATACGTTGGGACTAGCGGGAGAGGGGATGAGCAGTTCTTC.